What follows describes a single T cell receptor beta chain. This clone was counted between two and nine times. Its antigen is still unknown. No much larger clonotype is one base removed from it; base qualities were not supplied. Measured from the cysteine to the phenylalanine, the CDR3 is 15 residues long. Of all the DNA, just the CDR3 is kept, 45 bases in frame from base 1. V loses 9 bases, J loses 4 bases, and the germline ends lie 21 bases apart. CDR1 and CDR2, per the germline V gene (reference sequence), are LNHDA and SQIVND. Libraries came from the immunoSEQ multiplex PCR assay. For the multiplex PCR, a mixture combining 60 forward primers for TCR Vbeta segments and 13 reverse primers for TCR Jbeta segments was used. A multiplex PCR assay on genomic DNA amplified the CDR3 region of rearranged TCR beta genes. The Illumina HiSeq System was used to sequence the amplified TCR beta libraries as 87-base-pair reads. The paper's data handling went like this. In a later analysis, tens of millions of unique TCR beta chains were counted across the approximately 620 repertoires, and roughly 10 million of these chains were shared by at least two donors. A nearest-neighbor algorithm error-corrected the raw reads and collapsed the reads into unique sequences, merging closely related sequences to remove PCR and sequencing errors. V, D and J gene segments were assigned by aligning CDR3 sequences to IMGT reference sequences. For a sequence to be retained, a match of at least six nucleotides was required to both a V gene segment and a J gene segment. A rearrangement was called productive if the CDR3 had no stop codons and remained in frame with V and J, and every other rearrangement was called non-productive. Following IMGT convention, CDR3 was defined as the stretch from the second conserved V-encoded cysteine up to the conserved J-encoded phenylalanine. The earlier analysis of about 610 of the donors excluded sequences that lacked an unambiguous match to a single V gene segment. An earlier analysis of almost 600 of the donors classified V segments as functional when productive rearrangements were above 56.7% and as segregating when the standard deviation between donors was above 5%. A statistical classification framework was built for diagnosing cytomegalovirus status from the catalog of TCR beta chain sequences. A later analysis assigned V and J genes by comparing TCR nucleotide sequences with IMGT/GENE-DB human TR gene sequences. A later analysis assigned CDR3 sequences and most-parsimonious VDJ recombination scenarios with the TCRdist pipeline. In a later analysis, each TCR beta chain was defined by its CDR3 amino acid sequence together with its V-gene family, and reads without a unique V-gene family were excluded. A later analysis removed 500 to 650 highly shared, low-generation-probability nucleotide sequences to deal with suspected cross-contamination and a sequencing artifact. In a later analysis, a clonal expansion index for each public chain was calculated from normalized within-repertoire ranks of inferred template counts. Generation probabilities in a later analysis came from a VDJ recombination model fitted to out-of-frame rearrangements, and those results were checked against IGoR. A later analysis scored TCR-TCR, TCR-HLA and TCR-CMV co-occurrence with hypergeometric tests, applying a repertoire-size bias correction to TCR pairs. In a later analysis, false discovery rates were estimated by permuting HLA or CMV assignments 20 times. A later analysis grouped co-occurring TCRs with DBSCAN, adding TCRdist sequence similarity when clustering within HLA-allele-positive subsets. Repertoires with fewer than 30,000 or more than 120,000 public chains were left out of co-occurrence clustering, as were about five repertoires with anomalous nucleotide sharing. Held by TCRdb, this immuneACCESS table contains in-frame sequences only and omits some clones. Under half of the omission traces to an unresolved V gene where checked; the cause of the rest is unknown. V and J calls and clone size are given by that table; D and trimming were obtained from the DNA. The sample table contains some 93,000 clones; only one count was recorded for roughly 9.4% of them. The ten largest account for around 4.9% of the sample.

The data were taken from a study of cytomegalovirus exposure and HLA in healthy donors (dated by TCRdb to 2016 to 2017). General notes on the study: An earlier analysis of some 600 of the donors reported 250 to 300 Gb of sequence data and 95 million to 130 million unique TCR beta sequences obtained from around 180 million T cells. Both class I and class II loci were covered by HLA typing, at four-digit resolution. Roughly 300 gigabases of sequencing data and approximately 84 million unique TCR sequences were included in an early release covering 550 to 800 HLA-typed donors. Several DR-DQ haplotypes were handled as single units for association and clustering because linkage in the cohort was strong. In a later genetic analysis, genome-wide SNP genotypes for about three fifths of the roughly 670 donors were used, and that subset was treated as a discovery cohort. Alongside the repertoire data, information on donor age, sex, ethnicity and CMV serostatus was compiled. To decide whether each TCR beta V gene segment behaved as functional or pseudogenic, an earlier analysis of fewer than 750 of the donors relied on high-throughput TCR beta sequencing. To predict cytomegalovirus infection status, the study combined high-throughput TCR immunosequencing, statistical association of individual TCRs with disease status, and machine learning. The later analysis used no new phenotypic data to find candidate immune exposures, relying instead on TCR beta sequences and their occurrence across donors. All discovery cohort repertoires had been generated using a single sequencing platform. Among the 398 genotyped donors, approximately 81% belonged to the genetic ancestry cluster associated with self-reported Caucasian donors. The T cell repertoires of under 750 subjects were profiled by immunosequencing and related to cytomegalovirus serostatus. Typing coverage varied by locus: roughly 629-630 donors for A, B, C, DRB1 and DQB1; roughly 500 for DQA1; about 600 for DPA1; around 490 for DPB1. Among some 400 genotyped donors of the cohort, an average of approximately 230,000 unique TCR beta nucleotide sequences were sequenced per donor, roughly 20% of them non-productive. The study aimed to test whether signatures of past pathogen exposure could be identified by cataloging public T cell receptors. Along with the roughly 710-subject first cohort, a separate validation cohort of 120 different subjects was used. To study patterns of TCR occurrence, a later analysis re-analyzed previously published TCR beta repertoires from 666 donors and added high-resolution HLA genotyping. On the study overall, not on this receptor specifically: In a later analysis, most CMV-associated TCR beta chains were found to appear HLA-restricted, with HLA associations seemingly driven largely by CMV exposure. The study listed 150 to 200 TCR beta chains as associated with cytomegalovirus. The only immune exposure information available for the cohort was CMV serostatus. In a later analysis, TCR association rates were found to vary across HLA loci, with the most associated TCRs seen for DRB1 alleles and the fewest for HLA-C alleles. Some IMGT-functional V segments, including TRBV6-2 and TRBV6-3, could not be distinguished by the 87-base-pair reads and were therefore excluded. Compared with equally common non-associated chains, HLA-associated TCR beta chains in a later analysis were more clonally expanded and had lower generation probabilities. In vitro tests confirmed that a few of the cytomegalovirus-associated TCR beta chains recognize cytomegalovirus antigens. The cohort was sequenced for TCR beta chains only, and without alpha or paired-chain data the features that could be detected were limited. In both the original and validation cohorts, the classifier was reported to diagnose cytomegalovirus status with high specificity and sensitivity. Linkage disequilibrium might explain the correlated functional status among segregating V segments, but an unknown experimental factor could not be excluded. A further reported finding was that TCR beta sequences accurately predicted the HLA-A and HLA-B alleles for most subjects in the first cohort. Because HLA typing was unavailable for some donors at each locus, only the typed subset was used in association tests. According to a later genetic analysis, donors in an Asian-associated ancestry cluster had fewer N-insertions in productive TCRs than the approximately 670-donor mean. A cluster of highly shared sequence variants was judged likely to represent a technical artifact of the sequencing pipeline. At a false discovery rate of 0.05, a later analysis linked under 20,000 TCR beta sequences to specific HLA alleles. Most TCR sequences were observed very rarely across donors, whereas some public TCRs were present in many individuals. Several of the top co-occurrence clusters appeared to be linked to parvovirus B19, influenza, CMV and Epstein-Barr virus, according to a later analysis. An earlier analysis of approximately 570 of the donors showed that most TCR beta V segments appeared in productive rearrangements either about 90% or about 30% of the time, which broadly matched IMGT annotations. The presence/absence analyses assumed that sequencing depth was roughly uniform across donors, and that assumption may not be true. It was suggested by the authors that the approach could potentially be generalized to other disease states and immunological phenotypes. V-gene and J-gene trimming of TCR beta chains was associated with a missense DCLRE1C variant in a later genetic analysis, and the association was replicated in an independent cohort. When HLA alleles, especially DR and DQ, strongly co-occurred, TCR associations were difficult to assign to individual alleles. About 17 rarely observed V segments, including chromosome 9 orphons, were excluded from the earlier analysis of a few hundred of the donors because counts were too low.

The cohort comprised 550 to 700 healthy bone marrow donors. Cohort members were all nominally healthy when sampled, although unrecorded immune exposures were likely present. The donor tested CMV seropositive and was one of the 289 seropositive cohort members. Every donor gave a peripheral blood sample, and the peripheral blood mononuclear cells from that sample were used for TCR beta sequencing. The Qiagen DNeasy Blood Extraction Kit was used to extract genomic DNA from the blood cell samples. The sequence came from a man aged 50-59 years in good health and CMV-seropositive. Sample: PBMCs. Recombination joined TRBV19 with TRBJ1-1; no D gene can be assigned with confidence. The DNA is as follows: TGTGCCAGCAGAAGAGCCCTCATGTCGGGCACTGAAGCTTTCTTT. Translated, it gives CASRRALMSGTEAFF.